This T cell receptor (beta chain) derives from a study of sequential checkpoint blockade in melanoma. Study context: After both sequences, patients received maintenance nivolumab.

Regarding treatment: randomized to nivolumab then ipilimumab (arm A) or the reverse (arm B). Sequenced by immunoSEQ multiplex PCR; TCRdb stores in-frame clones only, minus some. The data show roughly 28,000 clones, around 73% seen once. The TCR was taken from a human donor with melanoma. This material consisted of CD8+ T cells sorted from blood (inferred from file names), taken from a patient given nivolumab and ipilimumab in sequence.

CDR3 DNA: TGTGCCAGTTATGGAGCAGGACCTCAGGGGAGCGCGACAGATACGCAGTATTTT. Encoded protein: CASYGAGPQGSATDTQYF. The rearrangement links TRBV19 to TRBJ2-3; weak D call: TRBD1 (6 bases). The CDR3 extends over 18 amino acids. Germline V gene data show CDR1 as LNHDA and CDR2 as SQIVND (reference sequence). V was clipped by 8 bases and J by 3 bases, with 27 bases between them.